These 18 T cell receptor beta chains originate from one sample sequenced in a study of T cell responses to AZD1222 COVID-19 vaccine. The protocol was immunoSEQ multiplex PCR, while the TCRdb copy is restricted to in-frame clones and leaves out a portion. The sample lists 89,000 or so clones, 65% to 90% seen once, with over 7.5% in the top ten. This sample comprised peripheral blood, obtained on day 0 of AZD1222 vaccination. The source is an adult in good health.

The rearrangement links TRBV18 to TRBJ2-7; 10 bases map to TRBD2. This CDR3 has 15 amino acids. The V and J ends lost 3 bases and 0 bases, in that order; junction bases with no gene match: 2. Germline CDR1 KGHSH, CDR2 LQKENI. The CDR3 sequence: CASSPGTSDSYEQYF. DNA for the CDR3: TGTGCCAGCTCACCCGGGACTAGCGACTCCTACGAGCAGTACTTC.

The chain uses TRBV12-3 or TRBV12-4 and TRBJ1-2, with D maybe TRBD1 (6 bases). V lost 5 bases and J 4 bases, leaving 11 bases between the germline ends. The CDR3 spans 13 residues. CDR3 loop: CASSNRAGYGYTF. CDR3 sequence (DNA): TGTGCCAGCAGTAACAGGGCGGGCTATGGCTACACCTTC.

CDR3: CASSLPPAGAMNTEAFF. CDR3 nucleotide sequence: TGTGCCAGCAGTTTACCTCCAGCAGGGGCGATGAACACTGAAGCTTTCTTT. V usage is TRBV28 and J usage is TRBJ1-1; perhaps TRBD1 as D (6 bases). The CDR3 contains 17 residues. The germline gives CDR1 MDHEN, CDR2 SYDVKM. Trimming left V 2 bases short and J 0 bases short, with 16 bases between.

CDR3 amino acids: CASSYAGTSGLGEQYF. The DNA of the CDR3 is TGTGCCAGCAGTTACGCCGGGACTAGCGGCCTGGGGGAGCAGTACTTC. The chain combines TRBV27 with TRBJ2-7; 11 bases are a match to TRBD2. Trimming removed 4 bases from V and 7 bases from J; junction bases left unmatched: 12. The CDR3 contains 16 residues. CDR1 is MNHEY and CDR2 is SMNVEV in the germline V gene (reference sequence).

The chain recombines TRBV3-1 (or the pseudogene TRBV3-2) with TRBJ1-6; TRBD1 matches at 9 bases. Per the germline V gene, CDR1 is LGHDT and CDR2 is YNNKEL (reference sequence). Trimming removed 3 bases from V and 10 bases from J; junction bases left unmatched: 10. CDR3 length: 16 residues. The CDR3 DNA is TGTGCCAGCAGCCACCTGTGGGACAGGGAATTCTCACCCCTCCACTTT. This sequence encodes CASSHLWDREFSPLHF.

This clone was picked up one time. The chain links TRBV9 to TRBJ2-7, with D hard to call. CDR1 is SGDLS and CDR2 is YYNGEE in the germline V gene. V lost 0 bases and J lost 4, with 14 bases in between. The CDR3 runs to 15 residues. CDR3 in amino acids: CASSVEAGGRYEQYF. CDR3 DNA: TGTGCCAGCAGCGTAGAGGCAGGTGGTCGATACGAGCAGTACTTC.

The V call is TRBV18, the J call TRBJ2-7, with D unresolved. The CDR3 contains 12 residues. V lost 2 bases, J lost 3 bases, and 5 bases lay in between. Germline V lookup: CDR1 KGHSH, CDR2 LQKENI. CDR3 loop: CASSPNSYEQYF. The DNA for the CDR3 is TGTGCCAGCTCACCAAACAGCTACGAGCAGTACTTC.

The J gene is TRBJ2-3, the V gene TRBV21-1; TRBD2, the table's D call, was not compared with the DNA. TRBV21-1 is a documented pseudogene. CDR3 length equals 12 residues. The CDR3 DNA sequence: TGTGCCAGCACCAATAGACTTGAGACGCAGTATTTT. Translation: CASTNRLETQYF.

The rearrangement links TRBV7-9 to TRBJ1-1; tentative D call: TRBD1 (6 bases). V was cut by 3 bases and J by 2 bases, with 13 bases left in between. This CDR3 has 15 residues. Per the germline V gene, CDR1 is SEHNR and CDR2 is FQNEAQ (reference sequence). The CDR3 sequence: CASSFQTGYNTEAFF. For the CDR3, the DNA is TGTGCCAGCAGCTTCCAAACAGGGTACAACACTGAAGCTTTCTTT.

This chain uses TRBV6-5 with TRBJ2-7; 10 bases are a match to TRBD1. V shed 8 bases, J shed 2 bases, and the junction held 3 bases outside the gene matches. CDR3 length: 13 residues. Germline lookup yields CDR1 MNHEY and CDR2 SVGAGI. The CDR3 bases are TGTGCCAGCGAGGACAGGGGGACCTACGAGCAGTACTTC. Amino acid sequence: CASEDRGTYEQYF.

The CDR3, as DNA: TGTGCCAGCAGCTTAGCCAGTTTGAATGAGCAGTTCTTC. It specifies CASSLASLNEQFF. The V call is TRBV13, the J call TRBJ2-1; D unresolved. V lost 1 base and J lost 7, with 8 bases in between. This CDR3 is built from 13 residues. Germline CDR1 is PRHDT and CDR2 is FYEKMQ (reference sequence).

The gene calls are TRBV11-2 and TRBJ1-5; D may be TRBD1 (6 bases). The CDR3 consists of 17 residues. Trimming took off 1 base at V and 1 base at J, with 14 bases between the two ends. The germline gives CDR1 SGHAT, CDR2 FQNNGV. Written as DNA, the CDR3 is TGTGCCAGCAGCTTAGTTTCGGGGGCACGGAGCAATCAGCCCCAGCATTTT. It is translated as CASSLVSGARSNQPQHF.

This rearrangement joins TRBV5-1 to TRBJ2-7; 15 bases align to TRBD2. The CDR3 is made up of 15 amino acids. The V gene end was trimmed by 5 bases and the J gene end by 4 bases; junction bases not matched to a gene: 4. Germline assignment: CDR1 SGHRS and CDR2 YFSETQ. This CDR3 reads CASRPGLAGGYEQYF. Here the CDR3 DNA reads TGCGCCAGCAGACCGGGACTAGCGGGAGGTTACGAGCAGTACTTC.

V is TRBV27 and J is TRBJ2-1; unclear D gene. This CDR3 comprises 13 residues. Germline values: CDR1 MNHEY, CDR2 SMNVEV (reference sequence). The V and J ends lost 4 bases and 4 bases respectively, with 8 bases between them. The CDR3 DNA is TGTGCCAGCAGTTCCCTTTTGTACAATGAGCAGTTCTTC. Translation: CASSSLLYNEQFF.

The V and J genes are TRBV28 and TRBJ1-5, with D possibly matching TRBD1 (5 bases). This CDR3 has 14 residues. The germline V and J ends were trimmed by 2 bases and 7 bases, with 12 bases remaining between them. CDR1 is MDHEN and CDR2 is SYDVKM in the germline V gene. As DNA, the CDR3 is TGTGCCAGCAGTTTAGGGGGTGGTGGACAGCCCCAGCATTTT. The encoded protein is CASSLGGGGQPQHF.

The chain employs TRBV19 and TRBJ2-1; the D is unclear. Germline V gene lookup returns CDR1 LNHDA and CDR2 SQIVND (reference sequence). The CDR3 runs 15 residues. V gave up 2 bases and J gave up 1 base, with 9 bases separating them. The CDR3 loop is CASSITSDSYNEQFF. The CDR3 DNA is TGTGCCAGTAGTATAACCAGTGATTCCTACAATGAGCAGTTCTTC.

This clone was detected once. The chain is built from TRBV2 and TRBJ1-2; TRBD1 might be the D (6 bases). Germline-derived CDR1 and CDR2 are SNHLY and FYNNEI. CDR3 length: 14 residues. The V end was cut by 2 bases, the J end by 3 bases, with 10 bases between. This CDR3 reads CASSEIRGHYGYTF. CDR3 DNA sequence: TGTGCCAGCAGTGAAATCAGGGGTCACTATGGCTACACCTTC.

The chain has TRBV7-2 and TRBJ2-5; maybe TRBD2 (5 bases). Germline V gene data show CDR1 as SGHTA and CDR2 as FQGNSA. V lost 1 base and J lost 5, with 11 bases in between. This CDR3 spans 14 amino acids. The CDR3 here is CASSLGGGLETQYF. For the CDR3, the DNA is TGTGCCAGCAGCTTAGGTGGCGGGTTGGAGACCCAGTACTTC.